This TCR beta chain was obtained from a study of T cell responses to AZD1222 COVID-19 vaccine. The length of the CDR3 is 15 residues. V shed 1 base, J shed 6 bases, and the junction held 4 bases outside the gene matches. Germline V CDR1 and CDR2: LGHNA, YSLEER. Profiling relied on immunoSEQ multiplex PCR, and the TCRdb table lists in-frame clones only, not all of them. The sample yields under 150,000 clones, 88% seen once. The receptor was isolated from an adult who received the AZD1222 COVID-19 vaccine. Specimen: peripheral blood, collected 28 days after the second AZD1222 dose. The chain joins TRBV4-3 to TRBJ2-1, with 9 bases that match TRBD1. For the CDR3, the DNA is TGCGCCAGCAGCCAAGTACAGGGGGCTTCCAATGAGCAGTTCTTC. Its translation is CASSQVQGASNEQFF.